This entry is about one T cell receptor (beta chain). Its antigen is as yet unknown. A v3.0 immunoSEQ assay was performed at survey level. Clones were read by immunoSEQ multiplex PCR, and TCRdb kept only the in-frame ones, dropping some. The sample contains tens of thousands of clones, about four fifths of which appear only once. The data belong to a study of long-term antiretroviral therapy in people with HIV. Germline CDR1 reads PRHDT; CDR2 reads FYEKMQ (reference sequence). V was cut by 5 bases and J by 3 bases, with 17 bases left in between. The CDR3 runs to 16 residues. Study-level results: Viral resistance, ART adherence and therapy changes all lacked available data.

The sample in question was unsorted PBMCs, obtained about 5.7 years after starting antiretroviral therapy. The chain employs TRBV13 and TRBJ2-1, with a weak D call TRBD1 (6 bases). The TCR originated in a man aged 25 to 40 with HIV. CDR3 coding DNA: TGTGCCAGCAGCCCAACCCGGGACAAAATCTACAATGAGCAGTTCTTC. This translates into CASSPTRDKIYNEQFF.